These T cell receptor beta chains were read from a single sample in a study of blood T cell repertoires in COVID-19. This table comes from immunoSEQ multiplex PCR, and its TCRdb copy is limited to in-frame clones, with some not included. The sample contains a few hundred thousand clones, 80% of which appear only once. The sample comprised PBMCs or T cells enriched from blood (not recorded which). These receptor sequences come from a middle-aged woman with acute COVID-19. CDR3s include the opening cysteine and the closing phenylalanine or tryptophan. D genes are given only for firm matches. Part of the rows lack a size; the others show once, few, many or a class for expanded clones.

CDR3aa: CASSPLPGQGGPSHTDTQYF; CDR3nt: TGTGCCAGCTCACCACTGCCGGGACAGGGGGGTCCTTCTCACACAGATACGCAGTATTTT; v_gene: TRBV18; d_gene: TRBD1; j_gene: TRBJ2-3; abundance: .
CDR3aa: CASSLNRGRSGELFF; CDR3nt: TGTGCCAGCAGTTTGAACAGGGGGAGGTCCGGGGAGCTGTTTTTT; v_gene: TRBV28; d_gene: TRBD1; j_gene: TRBJ2-2; abundance: .
CDR3aa: CASSQGQGLNYGYTF; CDR3nt: TGTGCCAGCAGCCAGGGACAGGGCCTTAACTATGGCTACACCTTC; v_gene: TRBV14; d_gene: TRBD1; j_gene: TRBJ1-2; abundance: .
CDR3aa: CASSYSQGYEQYF; CDR3nt: TGTGCCAGCAGCTACTCACAGGGCTACGAGCAGTACTTC; v_gene: TRBV7-9; d_gene: .; j_gene: TRBJ2-7; abundance: .
CDR3aa: CATSDTSGSPGNTIYF; CDR3nt: TGTGCCACCAGTGATACCAGCGGGAGTCCTGGAAACACCATATATTTT; v_gene: TRBV24-1; d_gene: .; j_gene: TRBJ1-3; abundance: .
CDR3aa: CASSLSGDRSEKLFF; CDR3nt: TGTGCCAGCAGTTTATCTGGGGACAGGTCTGAAAAACTGTTTTTT; v_gene: TRBV28; d_gene: TRBD1; j_gene: TRBJ1-4; abundance: .
CDR3aa: CASSYRGSTDTQYF; CDR3nt: TGTGCCAGCAGCTACCGGGGTAGCACAGATACGCAGTATTTT; v_gene: TRBV13; d_gene: .; j_gene: TRBJ2-3; abundance: once
CDR3aa: CASSLDAGGPSQYF; CDR3nt: TGTGCCAGCAGCTTAGACGCGGGGGGGCCCTCTCAGTACTTC; v_gene: TRBV11-2; d_gene: TRBD2; j_gene: TRBJ2-7; abundance: .
CDR3aa: CASRGEDRVNGNTIYF; CDR3nt: TGCGCCAGCAGGGGGGAGGACAGGGTAAATGGAAACACCATATATTTT; v_gene: TRBV5-1; d_gene: TRBD1; j_gene: TRBJ1-3; abundance: .
CDR3aa: CASSFGGHTQYF; CDR3nt: TGTGCCAGCAGTTTTGGAGGGCATACGCAGTATTTT; v_gene: TRBV12-3/TRBV12-4; d_gene: .; j_gene: TRBJ2-3; abundance: .
CDR3aa: CASRTGTSGANVLTF; CDR3nt: TGTGCCAGTAGGACAGGGACTAGTGGGGCCAACGTCCTGACTTTC; v_gene: TRBV19; d_gene: .; j_gene: TRBJ2-6; abundance: .
CDR3aa: CASSPRGQGSTGELFF; CDR3nt: TGTGCCAGCTCACCCCGAGGACAGGGAAGCACCGGGGAGCTGTTTTTT; v_gene: TRBV18; d_gene: TRBD1; j_gene: TRBJ2-2; abundance: few
CDR3aa: CAISVGTSGFGELFF; CDR3nt: TGTGCCATCAGTGTGGGGACTAGCGGGTTCGGGGAGCTGTTTTTT; v_gene: TRBV10-3; d_gene: TRBD2; j_gene: TRBJ2-2; abundance: .
CDR3aa: CASGGLAGEETQYF; CDR3nt: TGTGCCAGCGGAGGACTAGCGGGAGAAGAGACCCAGTACTTC; v_gene: TRBV2; d_gene: TRBD2; j_gene: TRBJ2-5; abundance: .
CDR3aa: CASSQMTGDNEQFF; CDR3nt: TGTGCCAGCAGCCAGATGACAGGGGACAATGAGCAGTTCTTC; v_gene: TRBV3-1/TRBV3-2; d_gene: TRBD1; j_gene: TRBJ2-1; abundance: once